This passage covers 18 T cell receptor beta chains from one sample sequenced in a study of CD8+ T cells in alopecia areata. The treatment: oral pan-JAK inhibitor, 5-10 mg twice daily. Extraction and reverse transcription of RNA yielded cDNA as the sequencing template. Libraries were prepared by immunoSEQ multiplex PCR; TCRdb keeps only in-frame clonotypes and omits some of them. The data show about 300,000 clones, more than 45% seen once. The material sequenced was CD4+ T cells sorted from blood, taken at week 24, from a patient treated with tofacitinib. The receptors were sampled from a human donor with alopecia areata.

The chain joins TRBV27 to TRBJ1-2; D unresolved. The V and J ends lost 5 bases and 2 bases respectively, with 12 bases between them. Germline loops: CDR1 MNHEY, CDR2 SMNVEV (reference sequence). This CDR3 spans 14 amino acids. The CDR3 protein is CASSRSRWNYGYTF. DNA of the CDR3: TGTGCCAGCAGTAGGTCGCGGTGGAACTATGGCTACACCTTC.

The chain links TRBV5-1 to TRBJ2-5, with 9 nucleotides matching TRBD1. Germline loops: CDR1 SGHRS, CDR2 YFSETQ. The CDR3 totals 16 residues. V lost 1 base, J lost 2 bases, and 6 bases stayed unmatched. This CDR3 is CASSLRLTGGQETQYF. Written as DNA, the CDR3 is TGCGCCAGCAGCTTGAGGTTGACAGGGGGGCAAGAGACCCAGTACTTC.

The rearrangement uses TRBV5-1 and TRBJ2-1; possibly TRBD1 or TRBD2 for D (6 bases each). Germline loops: CDR1 SGHRS, CDR2 YFSETQ. V was shortened by 7 bases and J by 5 bases, with 19 bases between the two germline ends. The CDR3 sequence is 15 residues long. CDR3 sequence: CASAIEGGLHNEQFF. DNA for the CDR3: TGCGCCAGCGCCATTGAGGGGGGCCTTCACAATGAGCAGTTCTTC. The variable domain in full, with the rest retrieved from reference TRBV5-1 and TRBJ2-1, is KAGVTQTPRYLIKTRGQQVTLSCSPISGHRSVSWYQQTPGQGLQFLFEYFSETQRNKGNFPGRFSGRQFSNSRSEMNVSTLELGDSALYLCASAIEGGLHNEQFFGPGTRLTVL.

This chain connects TRBV30 to TRBJ2-7; TRBD1 or TRBD2 may be the D gene (6 bases each). This CDR3 is built from 13 residues. Germline-derived CDR1 and CDR2 are GTSNPN and SVGIG (reference sequence). Between the trimmed V and J ends, which lost 5 bases and 6 bases, there was a span of 17 bases. The CDR3: CAWARLGGGEQYF. The CDR3 bases are TGTGCCTGGGCCAGGTTAGGAGGGGGCGAGCAGTACTTC.

Regarding this clone: The same CDR3 also results from other DNA sequences found in this sample. The chain employs TRBV30 and TRBJ2-1; D gene uncertain. CDR1 is GTSNPN and CDR2 is SVGIG in the germline V gene (reference sequence). The ends were cut back, 4 bases at V and 8 bases at J, with 9 bases in the middle. The CDR3 is made up of 11 amino acids. This CDR3 is CAWKPRDEQFF. In nucleotides, the CDR3 is TGTGCCTGGAAGCCCCGCGATGAGCAGTTCTTC. Based on the CDR3 plus reference TRBV30 and TRBJ2-1, the full variable domain is SQTIHQWPATLVQPVGSPLSLECTVEGTSNPNLYWYRQAAGRGLQLLFYSVGIGQISSEVPQNLSASRPQDRQFILSSKKLLLSDSGFYLCAWKPRDEQFFGPGTRLTVL.

The chain uses TRBV30 and TRBJ2-7, with 7 bases that match TRBD2. This CDR3 is 16 amino acids long. Germline CDR1 GTSNPN, CDR2 SVGIG (reference sequence). J lost 0 bases, V lost 0 bases, and 8 bases had no gene match. In nucleotides, the CDR3 is TGTGCCTGGAGTGTACGTAAGCGGGGTCGCTCCTACGAGCAGTACTTC. This codes for CAWSVRKRGRSYEQYF.

This clone was observed a handful of times. The chain combines TRBV4-2 with TRBJ2-5; the D call may be TRBD1 or TRBD2 (6 bases each). Per the germline V gene, CDR1 is LGHNA and CDR2 is YNFKEQ. The V gene lost 1 base and the J gene lost 4 bases, with 10 bases spanning the gap. This CDR3 has 14 amino acids. The CDR3 DNA reads as TGTGCCAGCAGCCAAGGGGGGGCTCGAGAGACCCAGTACTTC. Translating gives CASSQGGARETQYF.

The V call is TRBV5-6, the J call TRBJ2-2, with 7 bases fitting TRBD1. Unmatched junction bases numbered 10, after V lost 5 bases and J lost 6 bases. The length of the CDR3 is 15 residues. Germline V gives CDR1 SGHDT, CDR2 YYEEEE. In nucleotides, the CDR3 is TGTGCCAGCAGTTCTCCCAGGGGGTACGCCGGGGAGCTGTTTTTT. As protein: CASSSPRGYAGELFF.

This clone showed up just a few times. The chain couples TRBV11-1 to TRBJ2-2; D may be TRBD1 or TRBD2 (5 bases each). The V gene's germline CDR1 is SGHAT and CDR2 FQDESV (reference sequence). The CDR3 is made up of 16 amino acids. With 3 bases removed from V and 3 bases from J, the gap between germline ends came to 14 bases. The CDR3 region is CASSFTSGAYTGELFF. The CDR3 DNA follows: TGTGCCAGCAGCTTCACCTCCGGGGCCTACACCGGGGAGCTGTTTTTT.

The chain recombines TRBV28 with TRBJ2-1; D uncertain. The CDR3 sequence is 10 residues long. Germline V gives CDR1 MDHEN, CDR2 SYDVKM. Trimming pared 8 bases from V and 8 bases from J, leaving 7 bases between. The CDR3: CASAEYEQFF. For the CDR3, the DNA is TGTGCCAGCGCGGAGTATGAGCAGTTCTTC.

The V and J genes are TRBV30 and TRBJ1-1, with D possibly matching TRBD1 (5 bases). The CDR3 sequence is 17 residues long. V dropped 2 bases and J dropped 0 bases, with 19 bases sitting between them. CDR1 is GTSNPN, CDR2 SVGIG, per germline (reference sequence). CDR3 in DNA: TGTGCCTGGAGTTACGCCGGGGCCCAGGGCATGAACACTGAAGCTTTCTTT. This codes for CAWSYAGAQGMNTEAFF.

The chain links TRBV5-1 to TRBJ1-2; D gene ambiguous. V lost 2 bases to trimming and J lost 6 bases, with 11 bases between them. This CDR3 comprises 13 residues. Per germline, CDR1 SGHRS and CDR2 YFSETQ. The CDR3 DNA reads TGCGCCAGCAGCTTAGGCCCCGGGGATGGCTACACCTTC. It specifies CASSLGPGDGYTF.

The table lists this clone with a count of one. This chain uses TRBV4-1 with TRBJ1-2; D is perhaps TRBD1 (5 bases). The CDR3 sequence is 15 residues long. The germline V gene encodes CDR1 MGHRA and CDR2 YSYEKL. Trimming removed 4 bases from V and 2 bases from J, with 14 bases in between. Written as DNA, the CDR3 is TGCGCCAGCAGCCTAATCCCTGGGGGGAACTATGGCTACACCTTC. It encodes CASSLIPGGNYGYTF.

The gene calls are TRBV2 and TRBJ2-7, with 7 bases lining up with TRBD1. Trimming took 6 bases from V and 0 from J; bases not matched to a gene: 2. The germline gives CDR1 SNHLY, CDR2 FYNNEI. This CDR3 contains 13 residues. The CDR3 sequence: CASSEGASYEQYF. CDR3 sequence (DNA): TGTGCCAGCAGCGAGGGGGCCTCCTACGAGCAGTACTTC. Using reference TRBV2 and TRBJ2-7 for the parts outside the CDR3, the full variable domain is EPEVTQTPSHQVTQMGQEVILRCVPISNHLYFYWYRQILGQKVEFLVSFYNNEISEKSEIFDDQFSVERPDGSNFTLKIRSTKLEDSAMYFCASSEGASYEQYFGPGTRLTVT.

The chain combines TRBV2 with TRBJ2-7, with a possible D match to TRBD1 (5 bases). The CDR3 contains 12 residues. Trimming removed 5 bases at V and 2 bases at J, with 7 bases between. Germline CDR1 and CDR2: SNHLY and FYNNEI. The CDR3 is CASSLQAYEQYF. The DNA for the CDR3 is TGTGCCAGCAGTTTACAGGCCTACGAGCAGTACTTC.

The chain carries TRBV5-1 and TRBJ2-7, with D perhaps TRBD1 (5 bases). Per the germline V gene, CDR1 is SGHRS and CDR2 is YFSETQ. Trimming cost V 1 base and J 4 bases, with 12 bases left between them. The CDR3 is 14 residues long. The CDR3: CASSLIFSGYEQYF. The CDR3 DNA reads as TGCGCCAGCAGCTTGATTTTTTCAGGGTACGAGCAGTACTTC.

The chain has TRBV28 and TRBJ1-4; D unresolved. This CDR3 region has 12 residues. V lost 6 bases to trimming and J lost 7 bases, with 9 bases between them. Looked up from germline, CDR1 is MDHEN and CDR2 is SYDVKM. The CDR3 DNA reads TGTGCCAGCAGGCCACAAAGTGAAAAACTGTTTTTT. Protein: CASRPQSEKLFF.

The chain carries TRBV25-1 and TRBJ2-1, with 8 nucleotides matching TRBD1. V was pared by 2 bases and J by 7 bases, with 7 bases of the junction left unmatched. Looked up from germline, CDR1 is MGHDK and CDR2 is SYGVNS. The CDR3 spans 15 residues. The CDR3, as DNA: TGTGCCAGCAGTGAAGTGGACAGGGCGGGGAATGAGCAGTTCTTC. This codes for CASSEVDRAGNEQFF.